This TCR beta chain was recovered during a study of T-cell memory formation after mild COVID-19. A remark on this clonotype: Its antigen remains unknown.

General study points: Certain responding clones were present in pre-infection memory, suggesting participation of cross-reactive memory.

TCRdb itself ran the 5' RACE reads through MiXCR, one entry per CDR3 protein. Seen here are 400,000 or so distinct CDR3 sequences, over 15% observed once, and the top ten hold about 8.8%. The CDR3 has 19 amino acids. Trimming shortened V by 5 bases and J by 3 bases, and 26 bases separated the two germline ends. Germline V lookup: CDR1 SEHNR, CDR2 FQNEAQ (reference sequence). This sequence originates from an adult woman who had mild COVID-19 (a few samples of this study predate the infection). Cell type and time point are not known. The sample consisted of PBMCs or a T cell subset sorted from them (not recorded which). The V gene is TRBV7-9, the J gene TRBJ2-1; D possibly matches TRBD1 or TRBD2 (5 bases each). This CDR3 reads CASSPDAGTSPQDYNEQFF. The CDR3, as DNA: TGTGCCAGCAGCCCGGATGCCGGGACGAGCCCTCAAGACTACAATGAGCAGTTCTTC.